The 9 T cell receptor beta chains below were found in one sample sequenced in a study of long-term antiretroviral therapy in people with HIV. Assay version v3.0 of immunoSEQ was used, and it was run at survey level. TCRdb keeps only in-frame clones here, not all; method: immunoSEQ multiplex PCR. The sample yields about 16,000 clones, around 80% seen once. The source was unsorted PBMCs, collected 2.1 years after starting antiretroviral therapy. These receptors originate from a middle-aged man with HIV.

The chain links TRBV11-1 to TRBJ1-2; no clear D. V dropped 1 base and J dropped 2 bases, with 8 bases sitting between them. CDR1 is SGHAT, CDR2 FQDESV, per germline (reference sequence). The CDR3 is made up of 14 amino acids. The CDR3 loop is CASSLGGRNYGYTF. CDR3 coding DNA: TGTGCCAGCAGCTTAGGAGGACGGAACTATGGCTACACCTTC.

This sequence joins TRBV15 and TRBJ1-3; 7 positions match TRBD1. J lost 2 bases, V lost 5 bases, and 6 bases had no gene match. Germline CDR1 LNHNV, CDR2 YYDKDF (reference sequence). The CDR3 length is 15 residues. DNA of the CDR3: TGTGCCACCAGCCCTGGGACAGAAACTGGAAACACCATATATTTT. Its translation is CATSPGTETGNTIYF.

V and J are TRBV4-1 and TRBJ1-5; 8 nucleotides match TRBD1. CDR3 size: 19 residues. Germline CDR1 MGHRA, CDR2 YSYEKL. Trimming cost V 0 bases and J 3 bases; bases outside gene matches: 13. CDR3: CASSQDLLNRGNNNQPQHF. The DNA of the CDR3 is TGCGCCAGCAGCCAAGATCTGCTAAACAGGGGGAACAACAATCAGCCCCAGCATTTT.

This chain connects TRBV6-6 to TRBJ2-4; D may match TRBD1 or TRBD2 (6 bases each). The germline V and J ends were trimmed by 5 bases and 5 bases, with 13 bases remaining between them. The CDR3 totals 14 residues. Germline V lookup: CDR1 MNHNY, CDR2 SVGAGI (reference sequence). The CDR3 sequence is CASSARGRQNIQYF. The CDR3 bases are TGTGCCAGCAGTGCCCGGGGGCGGCAAAACATTCAGTACTTC.

This clone was counted only a few times. One end of the junction is discordant with germline, which a read error may explain. This chain connects TRBV7-9 to TRBJ1-2, with a tentative D call TRBD1 (6 bases). This CDR3 region has 14 residues. Germline V gives CDR1 SEHNR, CDR2 FQNEAQ (reference sequence). The CDR3, as DNA: TGTACCAGCAGCTTAGAAGGGGGGGGCTATGGCTACACCTTC. Amino acid sequence: CTSSLEGGGYGYTF.

This chain links TRBV9 with TRBJ2-3, with 11 bases lining up with TRBD2. From germline, CDR1 is SGDLS and CDR2 YYNGEE. CDR3 size: 16 residues. The V gene end was trimmed by 4 bases and the J gene end by 2 bases; junction bases not matched to a gene: 6. CDR3 DNA sequence: TGTGCCAGCAGCCCCCAGACTAGCGGGGCCACAGATACGCAGTATTTT. The encoded protein is CASSPQTSGATDTQYF.

The rearrangement uses TRBV11-3 and TRBJ1-3; no clear D. Trimming stripped 0 bases from V and 0 bases from J, with 6 bases between. Germline assignment: CDR1 SGHNT and CDR2 YENEEA. CDR3 length equals 15 residues. CDR3 amino acids: CASSLDPGSGNTIYF. DNA for the CDR3: TGTGCCAGCAGCTTAGATCCAGGCTCTGGAAACACCATATATTTT.

The CDR3 here is CASRGGTDTQYF. CDR3 nucleotides: TGTGCCAGCAGAGGGGGGACAGATACGCAGTATTTT. The chain has TRBV6-5 and TRBJ2-3; either TRBD1 or TRBD2 may fit D (6 bases each). The germline gives CDR1 MNHEY, CDR2 SVGAGI. CDR3 size: 12 residues. V was trimmed by 6 bases and J by 3 bases, leaving 7 bases between them.

CDR3: CASSPSSGNTIYF. The CDR3 nucleotides are TGCGCCAGCAGTCCAAGCTCTGGAAACACCATATATTTT. The genes are TRBV10-1 and TRBJ1-3; D is undetermined. CDR3 length: 13 amino acids. Germline V gives CDR1 WNHNN, CDR2 SYGVQD (reference sequence). Trimming removed 5 bases from V and 0 bases from J, with 5 bases in between.